The 28 T cell receptor beta chains in this list originate from one sample, sequenced in a study of blood T cell repertoires in COVID-19. Profiled with immunoSEQ multiplex PCR; TCRdb holds only in-frame clones, not every one. Seen here are around 620,000 clones, 80% to 90% observed once, and the top ten hold roughly 0.25%. Sequenced input: peripheral blood. The receptor source for this set is a woman under 30 with acute or convalescent COVID-19.

This chain joins TRBV12-3 or TRBV12-4 and TRBJ1-6; D unresolved. Trimming removed 6 bases at V and 9 bases at J, with 12 bases between. The CDR3 covers 13 residues. DNA for the CDR3: TGTGCCAGCAGAGGTTCCCAGCGTTCACCCCTCCACTTT. It is translated as CASRGSQRSPLHF.

J is TRBJ2-1 and V is TRBV29-1, with TRBD2 identical over 8 bases. The CDR3 length is 13 residues. Germline-derived CDR1 and CDR2 are SQVTM and ANQGSEA. The J segment lost 8 bases and the V segment lost 4 bases, leaving 7 bases of the junction unmatched. The CDR3 is CSVVLAGTDEQFF. CDR3 in DNA: TGCAGCGTTGTATTAGCGGGGACGGATGAGCAGTTCTTC.

The chain recombines TRBV27 with TRBJ2-1, with D uncertain. The CDR3 loop spans 15 amino acids. V lost 2 bases and J 3 bases, leaving 11 bases between the germline ends. Per the germline V gene, CDR1 is MNHEY and CDR2 is SMNVEV (reference sequence). CDR3 protein: CASSLRWADYNEQFF. CDR3 nucleotide sequence: TGTGCCAGCAGTTTAAGATGGGCAGACTACAATGAGCAGTTCTTC.

The V and J genes are TRBV7-8 and TRBJ1-2; D may be TRBD1 (5 bases). V was clipped by 4 bases and J by 6 bases, with 21 bases between them. Germline CDR1 SGHVS, CDR2 FQNEAQ. CDR3 length equals 16 residues. The CDR3 is CASSSLLTGTFHGYTF. The CDR3, as DNA: TGTGCCAGCAGCTCCCTCCTTACCGGGACTTTCCATGGCTACACCTTC.

The V and J genes are TRBV5-5 and TRBJ1-2; 10 nucleotides agree with TRBD1. Germline V lookup: CDR1 SGHKS, CDR2 YYEKEE (reference sequence). After removal of 2 bases from V and 4 bases from J, the junction contained 11 bases not matched to a gene. CDR3 length: 17 residues. This CDR3 reads CASSLGAGQGIIYGYTF. The DNA of the CDR3 is TGTGCCAGCAGCTTAGGGGCGGGACAGGGGATCATCTATGGCTACACCTTC.

V is TRBV9 and J is TRBJ1-6; D unresolved. Germline CDR1 SGDLS, CDR2 YYNGEE. The germline V and J ends were trimmed by 3 bases and 10 bases, with 8 bases remaining between them. The CDR3 is made up of 12 amino acids. DNA of the CDR3: TGTGCCAGCAGCGCCGGGAGGTCACCCCTCCACTTT. This gives the protein CASSAGRSPLHF.

This sequence joins TRBV4-1 and TRBJ1-2; TRBD1 aligns across 12 bases. Germline V gene lookup returns CDR1 MGHRA and CDR2 YSYEKL. J lost 4 bases, V lost 4 bases, and 13 bases had no gene match. This CDR3 spans 18 amino acids. CDR3 in amino acids: CASSLKEGQGAPPYGYTF. In DNA form, the CDR3 reads TGCGCCAGCAGCCTTAAGGAGGGACAGGGGGCGCCCCCCTATGGCTACACCTTC.

This rearrangement joins TRBV2 to TRBJ2-7; 10 nucleotides match TRBD1. The CDR3 runs 15 residues. CDR1 SNHLY and CDR2 FYNNEI come from the germline V gene. V was pared by 4 bases and J by 4 bases, with 7 bases of the junction left unmatched. CDR3 sequence (DNA): TGTGCCAGCAGTGGCCGGGACAGGGGTTCGTACGAGCAGTACTTC. Its translation: CASSGRDRGSYEQYF.

J is TRBJ1-3 and V is TRBV3-1 (or the pseudogene TRBV3-2); 8 bases match TRBD1. Looked up from germline, CDR1 is LGHDT and CDR2 is YNNKEL (reference sequence). The CDR3 runs 15 residues. V gave up 2 bases and J gave up 4 bases; unmatched junction bases: 4. CDR3 loop: CASSQQGAKGNTIYF. DNA of the CDR3: TGTGCCAGCAGCCAACAGGGGGCGAAAGGAAACACCATATATTTT.

The CDR3, as DNA: TGTGCCAGCAGTCCCTGGACAGGCCAAGTAGATGAGCAGTTCTTC. Its translation: CASSPWTGQVDEQFF. V and J are TRBV6-5 and TRBJ2-1; 7 bases map to TRBD1. Trimming at V came to 5 bases and at J to 8 bases, leaving 12 bases not matched to a gene. Per the germline V gene, CDR1 is MNHEY and CDR2 is SVGAGI. CDR3 length: 15 residues.

This clone was counted a single time. V is TRBV6-2 or TRBV6-3 and J is TRBJ2-1; a weak D match, TRBD2 (5 bases). This CDR3 spans 13 amino acids. Trimming pared 2 bases from V and 10 bases from J, leaving 12 bases between. The germline V gene has CDR1 MNHEY and CDR2 SVGEGT. The CDR3 DNA reads as TGTGCCAGCAGTTACGGTGTGGTAGCGGAGCAGTTCTTC. It specifies CASSYGVVAEQFF.

The rearrangement joins TRBV24-1 to TRBJ2-2; 12 bases are shared with TRBD2. The junction had 5 bases not matched to a gene; V was cut back by 4 bases and J by 3 bases. This CDR3 is built from 17 residues. The V gene's germline CDR1 is KGHDR and CDR2 SFDVKD. CDR3 in DNA: TGTGCCACCAGTGAGCCTCTAGCGGGGGGGGACACCGGGGAGCTGTTTTTT. Protein sequence: CATSEPLAGGDTGELFF.

This chain uses TRBV5-1 with TRBJ1-3; D unclear. The CDR3 length is 13 residues. Germline V CDR1 and CDR2: SGHRS, YFSETQ. V lost 5 bases, J lost 2 bases, and 8 bases lay in between. CDR3 coding DNA: TGCGCCAGCAGTGGAGTCCCTGGAAACACCATATATTTT. It specifies CASSGVPGNTIYF. Based on the CDR3 plus reference TRBV5-1 and TRBJ1-3, the full variable domain is KAGVTQTPRYLIKTRGQQVTLSCSPISGHRSVSWYQQTPGQGLQFLFEYFSETQRNKGNFPGRFSGRQFSNSRSEMNVSTLELGDSALYLCASSGVPGNTIYFGEGSWLTVV.

Notes on this clone: The sample has other DNA sequences that encode this CDR3 too. The V and J genes are TRBV11-2 and TRBJ1-1; D not resolved. V dropped 1 base and J dropped 0 bases, with 3 bases sitting between them. This CDR3 comprises 13 residues. The V gene's germline CDR1 is SGHAT and CDR2 FQNNGV. The CDR3 bases are TGTGCCAGCAGCTTAGGCGTGAACACTGAAGCTTTCTTT. As protein: CASSLGVNTEAFF.

J is TRBJ2-7 and V is TRBV11-2; 7 bases are a match to TRBD1. Germline CDR1 and CDR2: SGHAT and FQNNGV. Trimming took 1 base from V and 2 from J; bases not matched to a gene: 5. The CDR3 extends over 15 amino acids. CDR3 protein: CASSLARGQTYEQYF. CDR3 sequence (DNA): TGTGCCAGCAGCTTAGCCAGGGGACAGACCTACGAGCAGTACTTC.

This chain connects TRBV18 to TRBJ1-5, with D tentatively TRBD1 (5 bases). CDR3 length: 16 residues. Germline V lookup: CDR1 KGHSH, CDR2 LQKENI. V was trimmed by 5 bases and J by 0 bases, leaving 14 bases between them. The CDR3 region has the DNA TGTGCCAGCTCATTAACAACCAGGGATAGCAATCAGCCCCAGCATTTT. Its translation is CASSLTTRDSNQPQHF.

The chain links TRBV5-1 to TRBJ1-2; D is possibly TRBD1 (6 bases). V was trimmed by 1 base and J by 1 base, leaving 8 bases between them. The CDR3 runs to 14 residues. CDR1 SGHRS and CDR2 YFSETQ come from the germline V gene. The CDR3 coding sequence is TGCGCCAGCAGCTTGAGACAGGATAACTATGGCTACACCTTC. Residues: CASSLRQDNYGYTF.

The chain couples TRBV10-2 to TRBJ1-3; 8 nucleotides align to TRBD1. Germline V gene lookup returns CDR1 WSHSY and CDR2 SAAADI. The length of the CDR3 is 16 residues. V was pared by 6 bases and J by 0 bases, with 7 bases of the junction left unmatched. The CDR3 DNA reads as TGCGCCAGCAGACCGGGACAGGCAAGCTCTGGAAACACCATATATTTT. Translated, it gives CASRPGQASSGNTIYF.

The chain links TRBV6-5 to TRBJ2-1; 7 positions agree with TRBD1. The CDR3 spans 15 residues. CDR1 and CDR2 from the germline V gene are MNHEY and SVGAGI. With 5 bases clipped from V and 8 bases from J, the junction kept 12 bases outside the gene matches. CDR3 sequence (DNA): TGTGCCAGCAGTACCGTTCCTACCCAGGGGGATGAGCAGTTCTTC. Translation gives CASSTVPTQGDEQFF.

The rearrangement uses TRBV13 and TRBJ2-5, with 11 bases matching TRBD2. This CDR3 region has 15 residues. Germline-derived CDR1 and CDR2 are PRHDT and FYEKMQ (reference sequence). V was pared by 5 bases and J by 5 bases, with 7 bases of the junction left unmatched. The CDR3 DNA reads TGTGCCAGCAGCGGTAGCGGGGGGGCCGGGGAGACCCAGTACTTC. Amino acids: CASSGSGGAGETQYF.

The sample holds one count of this clone. As DNA, the CDR3 is TGTGCCAGCAGTTGGCCGTCAGTAGAAGCTTTCTTT. Translating it yields CASSWPSVEAFF. The V call is TRBV6-2 or TRBV6-3, the J call TRBJ1-1; D ambiguous. The germline V gene encodes CDR1 MNHEY and CDR2 SVGEGT. V was shortened by 4 bases and J by 8 bases, with 11 bases between the two germline ends. CDR3 length: 12 residues.

The chain links TRBV3-1 (or the pseudogene TRBV3-2) to TRBJ1-2, with 8 nucleotides matching TRBD1. CDR1 is LGHDT and CDR2 is YNNKEL in the germline V gene (reference sequence). Trimming removed 4 bases from V and 4 bases from J; junction bases left unmatched: 8. This CDR3 region has 15 residues. The CDR3 spells CASSPPGQVGYGYTF. CDR3 nucleotide sequence: TGTGCCAGCAGCCCCCCGGGACAGGTCGGCTATGGCTACACCTTC.

V gene TRBV5-4 combines with J gene TRBJ1-3; D is ambiguous. This CDR3 spans 15 amino acids. V was trimmed by 0 bases and J by 2 bases, leaving 9 bases between them. Germline CDR1 is SGHNT and CDR2 is YYREEE (reference sequence). The CDR3 reads CASSLDAGTGNTIYF. The CDR3 nucleotides read TGTGCCAGCAGCTTGGATGCCGGGACTGGAAACACCATATATTTT. Using reference TRBV5-4 and TRBJ1-3 for the parts outside the CDR3, the full variable domain is ETGVTQSPTHLIKTRGQQVTLRCSSQSGHNTVSWYQQALGQGPQFIFQYYREEENGRGNFPPRFSGLQFPNYSSELNVNALELDDSALYLCASSLDAGTGNTIYFGEGSWLTVV.

This chain links TRBV5-1 with TRBJ2-2; 9 nucleotides align to TRBD2. CDR3 size: 14 residues. V was clipped by 4 bases and J by 5 bases; unmatched bases: 3. CDR1 and CDR2 from the germline V gene are SGHRS and YFSETQ. The CDR3 spells CASSGLAGTGELFF. CDR3 nucleotides: TGCGCCAGCAGCGGGCTAGCGGGGACCGGGGAGCTGTTTTTT.

The chain joins TRBV27 to TRBJ2-1; D is perhaps TRBD1 (6 bases). Per the germline V gene, CDR1 is MNHEY and CDR2 is SMNVEV (reference sequence). The CDR3 runs to 13 residues. V dropped 6 bases and J dropped 5 bases, with 11 bases sitting between them. The DNA for the CDR3 is TGTGCCAGCAGCCTTAAGGGGGACAATGAGCAGTTCTTC. As protein: CASSLKGDNEQFF.

The chain recombines TRBV20-1 with TRBJ1-1; D may be TRBD1 (6 bases). The germline gives CDR1 DFQATT, CDR2 SNEGSKA (reference sequence). Trimming pared 3 bases from V and 8 bases from J, leaving 13 bases between. The CDR3 sequence is 12 residues long. The DNA of the CDR3 is TGCAGTGCTAGTGGACAGCTTGTAGAAGCTTTCTTT. Its protein product is CSASGQLVEAFF.

The rearrangement links TRBV6-1 to TRBJ1-4; D remains ambiguous. The V and J ends lost 3 bases and 10 bases respectively, with 15 bases between them. In germline, CDR1 is MNHNS, CDR2 SASEGT. The CDR3 has 14 amino acids. CDR3 protein: CASSEGRLTGKLFF. CDR3 DNA sequence: TGTGCCAGCAGTGAGGGGAGGCTTACGGGAAAACTGTTTTTT.

The rearrangement uses TRBV12-3 or TRBV12-4 and TRBJ2-7; D perhaps matches TRBD2 (5 bases). Trimming removed 10 bases from V and 4 bases from J, with 17 bases in between. This CDR3 contains 13 residues. The CDR3 here is CATRPKSGYEQYF. CDR3 nucleotide sequence: TGTGCCACCCGCCCCAAAAGCGGATACGAGCAGTACTTC.